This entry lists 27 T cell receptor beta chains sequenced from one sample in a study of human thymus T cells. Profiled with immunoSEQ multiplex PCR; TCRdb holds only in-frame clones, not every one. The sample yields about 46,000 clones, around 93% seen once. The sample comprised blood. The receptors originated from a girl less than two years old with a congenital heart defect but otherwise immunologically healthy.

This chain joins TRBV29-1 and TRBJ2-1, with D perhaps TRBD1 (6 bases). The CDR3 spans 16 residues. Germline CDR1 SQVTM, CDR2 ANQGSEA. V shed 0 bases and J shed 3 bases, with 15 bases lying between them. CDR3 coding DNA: TGCAGCGTTGAAGATCGAGGGGGAACCCTCTACAATGAGCAGTTCTTC. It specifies CSVEDRGGTLYNEQFF.

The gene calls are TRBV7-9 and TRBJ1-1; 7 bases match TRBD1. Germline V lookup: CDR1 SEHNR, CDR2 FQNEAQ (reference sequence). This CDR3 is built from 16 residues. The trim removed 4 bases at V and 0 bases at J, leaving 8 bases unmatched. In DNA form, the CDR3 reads TGTGCCAGCAGCTCTTGGAGGGACAGCCTGAACACTGAAGCTTTCTTT. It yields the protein CASSSWRDSLNTEAFF.

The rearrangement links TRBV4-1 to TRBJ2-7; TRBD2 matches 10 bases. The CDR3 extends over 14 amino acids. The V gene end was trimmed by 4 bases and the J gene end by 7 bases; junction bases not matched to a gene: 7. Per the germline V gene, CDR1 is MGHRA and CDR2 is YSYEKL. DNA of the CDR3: TGCGCCAGCAGCCGGGGACTAGCGCCGGTAGAGCAGTACTTC. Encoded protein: CASSRGLAPVEQYF.

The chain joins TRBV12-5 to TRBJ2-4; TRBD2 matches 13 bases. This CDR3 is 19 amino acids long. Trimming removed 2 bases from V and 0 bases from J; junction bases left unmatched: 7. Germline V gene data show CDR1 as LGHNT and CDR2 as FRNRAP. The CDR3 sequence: CASGLSLGLAGLAKNIQYF. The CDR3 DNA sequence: TGTGCTAGTGGTTTGTCACTGGGACTAGCGGGGCTAGCCAAAAACATTCAGTACTTC. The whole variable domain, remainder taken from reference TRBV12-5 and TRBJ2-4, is DARVTQTPRHKVTEMGQEVTMRCQPILGHNTVFWYRQTMMQGLELLAYFRNRAPLDDSGMPKDRFSAEMPDATLATLKIQPSEPRDSAVYFCASGLSLGLAGLAKNIQYFGAGTRLSVL.

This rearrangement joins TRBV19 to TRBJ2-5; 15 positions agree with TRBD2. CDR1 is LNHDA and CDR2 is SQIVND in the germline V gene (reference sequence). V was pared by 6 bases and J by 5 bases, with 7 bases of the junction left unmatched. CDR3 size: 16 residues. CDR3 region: CASRNTGTSGRETQYF. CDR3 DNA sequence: TGTGCCAGTAGAAACACCGGGACTAGCGGGAGGGAGACCCAGTACTTC.

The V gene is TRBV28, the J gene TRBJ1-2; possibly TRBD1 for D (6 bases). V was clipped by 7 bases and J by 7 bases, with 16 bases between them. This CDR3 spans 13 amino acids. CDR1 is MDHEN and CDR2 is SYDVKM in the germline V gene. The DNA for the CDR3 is TGTGCCAGCACCTCCTTGGGGGCGAGTGGCTACACCTTC. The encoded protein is CASTSLGASGYTF.

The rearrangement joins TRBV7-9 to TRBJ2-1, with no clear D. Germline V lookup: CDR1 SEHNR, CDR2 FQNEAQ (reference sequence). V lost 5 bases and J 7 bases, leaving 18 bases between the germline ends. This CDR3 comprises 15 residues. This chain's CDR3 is CASSPASWFHNEQFF. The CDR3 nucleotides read TGTGCCAGCAGCCCTGCTTCATGGTTCCATAATGAGCAGTTCTTC.

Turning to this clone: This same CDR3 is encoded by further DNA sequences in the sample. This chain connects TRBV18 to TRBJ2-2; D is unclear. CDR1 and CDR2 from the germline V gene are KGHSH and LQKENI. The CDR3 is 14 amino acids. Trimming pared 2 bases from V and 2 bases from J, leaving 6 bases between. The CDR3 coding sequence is TGTGCCAGCTCACCAAGAAGTAACACCGGGGAGCTGTTTTTT. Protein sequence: CASSPRSNTGELFF.

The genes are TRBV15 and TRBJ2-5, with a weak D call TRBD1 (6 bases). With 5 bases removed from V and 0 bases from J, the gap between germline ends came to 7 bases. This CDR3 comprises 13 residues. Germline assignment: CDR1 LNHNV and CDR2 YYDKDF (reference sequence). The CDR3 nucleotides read TGTGCCACCAGCGGACAGCACCAAGAGACCCAGTACTTC. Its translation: CATSGQHQETQYF.

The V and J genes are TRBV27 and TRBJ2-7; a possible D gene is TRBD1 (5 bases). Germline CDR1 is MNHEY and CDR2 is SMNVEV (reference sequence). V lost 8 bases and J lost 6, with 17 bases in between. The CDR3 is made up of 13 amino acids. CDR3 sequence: CASPGQGVGEQYF. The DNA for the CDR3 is TGTGCCAGCCCTGGACAAGGGGTGGGCGAGCAGTACTTC.

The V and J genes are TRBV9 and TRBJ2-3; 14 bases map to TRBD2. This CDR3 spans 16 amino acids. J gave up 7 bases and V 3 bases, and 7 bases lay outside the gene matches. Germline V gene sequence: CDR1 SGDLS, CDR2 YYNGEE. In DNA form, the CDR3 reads TGTGCCAGCAGCGGACTAGCGGGAGGGCGTTACTATACGCAGTATTTT. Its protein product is CASSGLAGGRYYTQYF.

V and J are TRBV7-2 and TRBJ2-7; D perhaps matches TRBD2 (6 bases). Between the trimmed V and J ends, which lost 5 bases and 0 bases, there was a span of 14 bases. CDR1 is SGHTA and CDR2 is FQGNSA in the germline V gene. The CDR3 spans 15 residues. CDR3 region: CASSPRGRSSYEQYF. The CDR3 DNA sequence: TGTGCCAGCAGCCCCCGAGGGAGGAGCTCCTACGAGCAGTACTTC.

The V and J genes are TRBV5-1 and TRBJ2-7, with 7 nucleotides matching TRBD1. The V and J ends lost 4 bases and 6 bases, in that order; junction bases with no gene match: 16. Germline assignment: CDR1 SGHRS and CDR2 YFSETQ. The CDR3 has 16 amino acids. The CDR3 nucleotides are TGCGCCAGCAGCAACCAACCCGACAGGGCATCGAGCGAGCAGTACTTC. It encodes CASSNQPDRASSEQYF. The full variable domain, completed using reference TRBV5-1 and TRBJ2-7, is KAGVTQTPRYLIKTRGQQVTLSCSPISGHRSVSWYQQTPGQGLQFLFEYFSETQRNKGNFPGRFSGRQFSNSRSEMNVSTLELGDSALYLCASSNQPDRASSEQYFGPGTRLTVT.

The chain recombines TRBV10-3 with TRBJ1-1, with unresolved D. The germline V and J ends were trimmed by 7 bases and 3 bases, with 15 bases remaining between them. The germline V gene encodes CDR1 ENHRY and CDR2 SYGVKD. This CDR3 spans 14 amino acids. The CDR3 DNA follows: TGTGCCATCACCTCGACGGGGATGGACACTGAAGCTTTCTTT. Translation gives CAITSTGMDTEAFF.

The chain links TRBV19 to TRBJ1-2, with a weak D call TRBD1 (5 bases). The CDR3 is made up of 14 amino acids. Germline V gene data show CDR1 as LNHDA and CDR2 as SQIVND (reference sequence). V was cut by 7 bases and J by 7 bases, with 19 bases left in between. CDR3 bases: TGTGCCAGTACGACCTTCGTGGGGGAGGGTGGCTACACCTTC. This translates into CASTTFVGEGGYTF.

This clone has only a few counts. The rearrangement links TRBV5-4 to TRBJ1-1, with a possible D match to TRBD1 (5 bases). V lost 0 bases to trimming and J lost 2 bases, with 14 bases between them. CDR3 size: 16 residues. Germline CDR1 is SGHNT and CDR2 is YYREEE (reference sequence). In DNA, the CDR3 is TGTGCCAGCAGCTTGGGTTTAAGGGGAATCAACACTGAAGCTTTCTTT. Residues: CASSLGLRGINTEAFF.

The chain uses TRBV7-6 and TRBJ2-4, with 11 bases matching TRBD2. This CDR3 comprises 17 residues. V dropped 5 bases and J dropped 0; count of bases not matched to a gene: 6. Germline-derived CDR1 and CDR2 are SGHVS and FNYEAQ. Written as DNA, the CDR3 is TGTGCCAGCAGCGCCGGGACTAGCGGTCTAGCCAAAAACATTCAGTACTTC. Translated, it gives CASSAGTSGLAKNIQYF.

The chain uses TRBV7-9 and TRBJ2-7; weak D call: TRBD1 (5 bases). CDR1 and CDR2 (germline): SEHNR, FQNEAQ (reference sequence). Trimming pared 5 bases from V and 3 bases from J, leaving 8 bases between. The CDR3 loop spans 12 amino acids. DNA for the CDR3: TGTGCCAGCAGCCCGACAGTCTACGAGCAGTACTTC. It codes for CASSPTVYEQYF.

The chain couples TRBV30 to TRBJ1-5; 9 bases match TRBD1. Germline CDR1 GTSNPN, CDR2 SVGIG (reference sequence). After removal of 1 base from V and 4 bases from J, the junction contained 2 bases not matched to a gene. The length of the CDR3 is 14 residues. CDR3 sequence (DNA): TGTGCCTGGAGTGGGGGGACAGGGAATCAGCCCCAGCATTTT. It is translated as CAWSGGTGNQPQHF.

The CDR3 loop is CASSPGQDHYGYTF. CDR3 in DNA: TGTGCCAGCAGTCCGGGACAGGACCACTATGGCTACACCTTC. The rearrangement links TRBV6-6 to TRBJ1-2; the match to TRBD1 covers 8 bases. The ends lost 5 bases at V and 3 bases at J; junction bases unmatched: 5. The CDR3 extends over 14 amino acids. Germline V gene sequence: CDR1 MNHNY, CDR2 SVGAGI (reference sequence).

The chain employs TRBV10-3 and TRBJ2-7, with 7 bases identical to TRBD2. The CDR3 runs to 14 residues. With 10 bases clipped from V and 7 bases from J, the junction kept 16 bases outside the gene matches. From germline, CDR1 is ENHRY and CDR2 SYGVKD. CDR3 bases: TGTGCCACCTCGGGCGGGAGTGGTAGGGAAGAGCAGTACTTC. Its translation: CATSGGSGREEQYF.

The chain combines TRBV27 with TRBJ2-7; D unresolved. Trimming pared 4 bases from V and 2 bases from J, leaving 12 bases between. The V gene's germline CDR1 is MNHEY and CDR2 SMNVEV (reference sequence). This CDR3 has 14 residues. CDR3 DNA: TGTGCCAGCAGTTCCCGCCCAAAGGCCTACGAGCAGTACTTC. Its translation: CASSSRPKAYEQYF.

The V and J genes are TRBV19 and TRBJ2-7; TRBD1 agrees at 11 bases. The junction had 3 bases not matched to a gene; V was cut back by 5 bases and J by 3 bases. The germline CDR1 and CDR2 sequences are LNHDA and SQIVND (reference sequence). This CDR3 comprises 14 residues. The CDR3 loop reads CASSSGTGGYEQYF. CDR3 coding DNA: TGTGCCAGTAGTTCCGGGACAGGGGGCTACGAGCAGTACTTC.

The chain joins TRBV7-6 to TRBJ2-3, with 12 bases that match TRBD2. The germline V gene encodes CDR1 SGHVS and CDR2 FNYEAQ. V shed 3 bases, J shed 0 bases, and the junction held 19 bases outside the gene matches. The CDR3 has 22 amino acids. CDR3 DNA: TGTGCCAGCAGCTTGACATGGGGTTACCGACTAGCGGGAGCACAAAGCACAGATACGCAGTATTTT. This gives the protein CASSLTWGYRLAGAQSTDTQYF.

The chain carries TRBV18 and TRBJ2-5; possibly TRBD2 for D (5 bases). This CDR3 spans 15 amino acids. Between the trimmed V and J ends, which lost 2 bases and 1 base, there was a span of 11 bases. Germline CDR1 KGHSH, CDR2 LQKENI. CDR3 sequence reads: CASSPNRGFQETQYF. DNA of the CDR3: TGTGCCAGCTCACCAAACCGAGGGTTCCAAGAGACCCAGTACTTC.

The chain's CDR3 is CASSIYAGELFF. The DNA of the CDR3 is TGTGCCAGCAGTATTTATGCCGGGGAGCTGTTTTTT. This chain joins TRBV27 and TRBJ2-2; D call uncertain. The CDR3 loop spans 12 amino acids. The germline CDR1 and CDR2 sequences are MNHEY and SMNVEV (reference sequence). The V and J ends lost 5 bases and 6 bases respectively, with 7 bases between them.

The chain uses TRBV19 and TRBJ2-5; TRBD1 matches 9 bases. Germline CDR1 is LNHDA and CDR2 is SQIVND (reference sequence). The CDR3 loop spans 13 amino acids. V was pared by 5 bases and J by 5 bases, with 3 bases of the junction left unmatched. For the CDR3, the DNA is TGTGCCAGTAGTCTGACAGGGGGGGAGACCCAGTACTTC. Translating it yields CASSLTGGETQYF.